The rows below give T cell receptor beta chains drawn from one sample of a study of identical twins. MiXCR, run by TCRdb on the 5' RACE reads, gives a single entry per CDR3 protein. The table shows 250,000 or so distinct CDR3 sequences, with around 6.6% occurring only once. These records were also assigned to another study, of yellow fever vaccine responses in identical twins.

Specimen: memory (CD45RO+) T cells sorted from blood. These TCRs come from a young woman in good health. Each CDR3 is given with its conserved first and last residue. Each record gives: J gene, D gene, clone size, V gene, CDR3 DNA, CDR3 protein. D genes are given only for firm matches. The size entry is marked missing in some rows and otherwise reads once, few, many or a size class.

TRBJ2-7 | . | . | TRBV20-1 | TGCAGTGCTAAGGGTCGGGAAAGCTCCTACGAGCAGTACTTC | CSAKGRESSYEQYF
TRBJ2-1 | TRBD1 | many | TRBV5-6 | TGTGCCAGCAGGGCCGGGACAGGCTCCTACAATGAGCAGTTCTTC | CASRAGTGSYNEQFF
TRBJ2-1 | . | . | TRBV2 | TGTGCCAGCACCCGGGAGCAGAGCTCCTACAATGAGCAGTTCTTC | CASTREQSSYNEQFF
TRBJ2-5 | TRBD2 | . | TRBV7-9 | TGTGCCAGCAGCTTAGAAGCGGGAGGGCTAGAGACCCAGTACTTC | CASSLEAGGLETQYF
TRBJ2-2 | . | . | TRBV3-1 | TGTGCCAGCAGACAGGGTGGGGAGCTGTTTTTT | CASRQGGELFF
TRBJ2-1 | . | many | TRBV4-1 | TGCGCCAGCAGCCAAGACTTCGGGGATCAACTCTACAATGAGCAGTTCTTC | CASSQDFGDQLYNEQFF
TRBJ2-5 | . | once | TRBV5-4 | TGTGCCAGCAGCTTGGGGGCCGGCTCCGGGGCCCAGTACTTC | CASSLGAGSGAQYF
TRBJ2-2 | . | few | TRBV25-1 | TGTGCCAGCACCCCCGGGCAGGGCTGGGCGGGTAACACCGGGGAGCTGTTTTTT | CASTPGQGWAGNTGELFF
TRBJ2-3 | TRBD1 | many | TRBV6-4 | TGTGCCAGCAGTGACGGACAGGGGGAGGCAGATACGCAGTATTTT | CASSDGQGEADTQYF
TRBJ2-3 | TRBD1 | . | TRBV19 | TGTGCCGCGGCGGACAGGGGCACAGATACGCAGTATTTT | CAAADRGTDTQYF
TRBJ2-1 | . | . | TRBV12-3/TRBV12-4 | TGTGCCAGCAGTTTAGGGCCCCGGGACCCACGGAATGAGCAGTTCTTC | CASSLGPRDPRNEQFF
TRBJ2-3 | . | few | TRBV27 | TGTGCCAGCAGTTCTAGTCTTGTCCCAGATACGCAGTATTTT | CASSSSLVPDTQYF
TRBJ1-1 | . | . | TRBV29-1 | TGCAGCATAACAGAGTTGGACACTGAAGCTTTCTTT | CSITELDTEAFF
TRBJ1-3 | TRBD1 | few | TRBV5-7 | TGTGCCAGCAGCTCAAGAACAGGGGATGGAAACACCATATATTTT | CASSSRTGDGNTIYF
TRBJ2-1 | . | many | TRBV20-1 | TGCAGTGCTATACAGGACCCTTGGTACAATGAGCAGTTCTTC | CSAIQDPWYNEQFF
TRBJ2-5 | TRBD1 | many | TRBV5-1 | TGCGCCAGCCGCCGGGACAGGGCCCAAGAGACCCAGTACTTC | CASRRDRAQETQYF
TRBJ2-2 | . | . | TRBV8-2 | TGTGCCAGGAGCCCGGGGCTCGCCGGGGAGCTGTTTTTT | CARSPGLAGELFF
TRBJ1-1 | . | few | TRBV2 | TGTGCCAGCAGCGGGGTGACAGGGAACACTGAAGCTTTCTTT | CASSGVTGNTEAFF
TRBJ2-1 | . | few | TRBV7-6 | TGTGCCAGCAGCTTAGCGACCACCAATGAGCAGTTCTTC | CASSLATTNEQFF
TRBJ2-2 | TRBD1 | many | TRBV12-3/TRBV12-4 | TGTGCCAGCACCAGACAGGGGAACACCGGGGAGCTGTTTTTT | CASTRQGNTGELFF
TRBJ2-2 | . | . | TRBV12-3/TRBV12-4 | TGTGCCAGCAGACAGAAGGAATCGAACACCGGGGAGCTGTTTTTT | CASRQKESNTGELFF
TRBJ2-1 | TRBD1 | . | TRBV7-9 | TGTGCCAGCAGCTTTACAGGGGGCTGGGATGAGCAGTTCTTC | CASSFTGGWDEQFF
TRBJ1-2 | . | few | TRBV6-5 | TGTGCCAGCAGCTCAGGGAACGGCTACACCTTC | CASSSGNGYTF
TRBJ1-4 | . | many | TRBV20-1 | TGCAGTGCCCGAACCCCAGGGTGGGGTAATGAAAAACTGTTTTTT | CSARTPGWGNEKLFF
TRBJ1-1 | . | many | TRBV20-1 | TGCAGTGCTGTGGGCAGTAAGAACACTGAAGCTTTCTTT | CSAVGSKNTEAFF
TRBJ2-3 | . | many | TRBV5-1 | TGCGCCAGCAGCTTGGGTTCAGCGGATACCACAGATACGCAGTATTTT | CASSLGSADTTDTQYF
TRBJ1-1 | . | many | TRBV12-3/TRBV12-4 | TGTGCCAGCAGCGTTGTCAAGACCGGGAACACTGAAGCTTTCTTT | CASSVVKTGNTEAFF
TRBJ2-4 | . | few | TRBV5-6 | TGTGCCAGCAGCTCCATCCCCCCTATCCGGGGGCCACCCGACATTCAGTACTTC | CASSSIPPIRGPPDIQYF
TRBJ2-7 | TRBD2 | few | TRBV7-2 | TGTGCCAGCAGCAAAATGGCTAGCGGGAGTAGCTACGAGCAGTACTTC | CASSKMASGSSYEQYF
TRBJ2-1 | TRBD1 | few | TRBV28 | TGTGCCAGCAGTTCCCTTACCGGGACAGGGGAAAGTAATGAGCAGTTCTTC | CASSSLTGTGESNEQFF
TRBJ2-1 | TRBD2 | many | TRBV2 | TGTGCCAGCAGTTTAGCGGGGCTCTCCTACAATGAGCAGTTCTTC | CASSLAGLSYNEQFF
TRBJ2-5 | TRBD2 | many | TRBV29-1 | TGCAGCGTCCTGGGACTAGCGGGGGAGACCCAGTACTTC | CSVLGLAGETQYF
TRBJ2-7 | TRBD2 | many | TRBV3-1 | TGTGCCAGCAGCCAAGTAACTAGCGGCAGTACGGAGCAGTACTTC | CASSQVTSGSTEQYF
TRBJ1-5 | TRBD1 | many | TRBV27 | TGTGCCAGCAGTCCCCGGGACAGGGGGCTTCAGCCCCAGCATTTT | CASSPRDRGLQPQHF
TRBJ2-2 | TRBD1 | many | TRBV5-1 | TGCGCCAGCAGCGAGGGACAGACCACCGGGGAGCTGTTTTTT | CASSEGQTTGELFF
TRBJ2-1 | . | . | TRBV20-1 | TGCAGTGCTGGGAAGACAGATACCTACAATGAGCAGTTCTTC | CSAGKTDTYNEQFF
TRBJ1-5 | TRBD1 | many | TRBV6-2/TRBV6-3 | TGTGCCAGCAGTTACTCGATTAGGACAGGGAGTTGGAATCAGCCCCAGCATTTT | CASSYSIRTGSWNQPQHF
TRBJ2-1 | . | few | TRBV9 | TGTGCCAGCAGCGCCCTTCGAGTGGGGGATAACAATGAGCAGTTCTTC | CASSALRVGDNNEQFF
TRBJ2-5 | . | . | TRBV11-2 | TGTGCCAGCAGCTTGTCCCACCAAGAGACCCAGTACTTC | CASSLSHQETQYF
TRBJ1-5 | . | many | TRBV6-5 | TGTGCCAGCAGTTACCCCAGCGGGACCCACAATCAGCCCCAGCATTTT | CASSYPSGTHNQPQHF
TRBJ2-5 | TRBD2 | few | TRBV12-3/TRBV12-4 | TGTGCCAGCAGTCGTGGACTAGCTGAGACCCAGTACTTC | CASSRGLAETQYF
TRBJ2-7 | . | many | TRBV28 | TGTGCCAGCAAGGGTAGTAAAAGGCCGCCCTTCTACGAGCAGTACTTC | CASKGSKRPPFYEQYF
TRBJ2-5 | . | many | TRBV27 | TGTGCCAGCAGAAAAACGTACCAAGAGACCCAGTACTTC | CASRKTYQETQYF
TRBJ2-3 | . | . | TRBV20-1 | TGCAGTGCTAGAAGGCCCCAAGATACGCAGTATTTT | CSARRPQDTQYF
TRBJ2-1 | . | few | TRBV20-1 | TGCAGTGCTAGTGAATGGACTGGCTACAATGAGCAGTTCTTC | CSASEWTGYNEQFF
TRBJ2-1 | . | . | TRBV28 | TGTGCCAGCAGTTTAGAGGGCAGGGTCGAAGGGGGCTCCTACAATGAGCAGTTCTTC | CASSLEGRVEGGSYNEQFF
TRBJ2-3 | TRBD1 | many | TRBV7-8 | TGTGCCAGCAGCCAAACAGGGGTCAGCACAGATACGCAGTATTTT | CASSQTGVSTDTQYF
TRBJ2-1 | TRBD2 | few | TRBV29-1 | TGCAGCGTCCAAGAGAGGACTAGCGGGAAGGGGGGGGAGCAGTTCTTC | CSVQERTSGKGGEQFF
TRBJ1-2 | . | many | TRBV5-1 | TGCGCCAGCAGCTTGGCCTTTGGGGGGCGCGACTATGGCTACACCTTC | CASSLAFGGRDYGYTF
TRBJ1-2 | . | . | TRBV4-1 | TGCGCCAGCAGCCAAGATGAGGTTTTAGGGGGGGACTATGGCTACACCTTC | CASSQDEVLGGDYGYTF
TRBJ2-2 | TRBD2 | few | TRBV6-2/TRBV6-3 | TGTGCCAGCAGTTACTCGGGGAAGCGGGGGAACACCGGGGAGCTGTTTTTT | CASSYSGKRGNTGELFF
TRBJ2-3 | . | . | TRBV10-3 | TGTGCCATCAAATGGGGGGACACAGATACGCAGTATTTT | CAIKWGDTDTQYF
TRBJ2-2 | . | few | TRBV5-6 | TGTGCCGGGCACTCAGGCCCGACCGGGGAGCTGTTTTTT | CAGHSGPTGELFF
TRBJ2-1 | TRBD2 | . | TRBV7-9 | TGTGCCAGCAGCCTACTAGCGGGAGTAGTCGATGAGCAGTTCTTC | CASSLLAGVVDEQFF
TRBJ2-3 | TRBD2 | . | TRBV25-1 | TGTGCCAGCAGTGAATCTAGCGGCGGGAAAGTTTTTGGTACAGATACGCAGTATTTT | CASSESSGGKVFGTDTQYF
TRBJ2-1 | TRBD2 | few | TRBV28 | TGTGCCAGCAGTTTGTTCCATCTGCGTAGCGGGGTTAGGAATGAGCAGTTCTTC | CASSLFHLRSGVRNEQFF
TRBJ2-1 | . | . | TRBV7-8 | TGTGCCAGCAGCTTAGGCCCCCGACAGGGACTTTATACCGAGCAGTTCTTC | CASSLGPRQGLYTEQFF